This T cell receptor (beta chain) was obtained from a study of radiotherapy plus CTLA-4 blockade in lung cancer. The CDR3 spans 12 residues. Trimming took 7 bases from V and 7 from J, leaving 13 bases between them. The germline CDR1 and CDR2 sequences are MDHEN and SYDVKM. Measured with immunoSEQ multiplex PCR; TCRdb has only the in-frame clones, and not every one. This table holds about 59,000 clones, roughly four fifths found once. This clonotype was sampled from a human donor with non-small cell lung cancer who had a complete response to radiotherapy plus ipilimumab. The sample here was peripheral blood, taken from a patient treated with radiotherapy plus ipilimumab. The V call is TRBV28, the J call TRBJ1-2, with D perhaps matching TRBD1 (5 bases). The CDR3 DNA follows: TGTGCCAGCAAACCAGGGTTAGGTGGCTACACCTTC. It specifies CASKPGLGGYTF.